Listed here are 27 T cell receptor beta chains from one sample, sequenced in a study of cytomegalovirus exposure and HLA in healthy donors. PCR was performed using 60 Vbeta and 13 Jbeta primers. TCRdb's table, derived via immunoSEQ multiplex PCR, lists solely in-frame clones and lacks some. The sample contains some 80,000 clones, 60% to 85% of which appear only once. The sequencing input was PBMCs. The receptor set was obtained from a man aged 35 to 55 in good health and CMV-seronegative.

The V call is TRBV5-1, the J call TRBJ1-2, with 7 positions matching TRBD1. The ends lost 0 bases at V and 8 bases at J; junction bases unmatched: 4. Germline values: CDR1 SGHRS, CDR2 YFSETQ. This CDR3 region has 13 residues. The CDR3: CASSLEGASGYTF. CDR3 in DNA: TGCGCCAGCAGCTTGGAGGGGGCTTCAGGCTACACCTTC. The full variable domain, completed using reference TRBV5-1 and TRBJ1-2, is KAGVTQTPRYLIKTRGQQVTLSCSPISGHRSVSWYQQTPGQGLQFLFEYFSETQRNKGNFPGRFSGRQFSNSRSEMNVSTLELGDSALYLCASSLEGASGYTFGSGTRLTVV.

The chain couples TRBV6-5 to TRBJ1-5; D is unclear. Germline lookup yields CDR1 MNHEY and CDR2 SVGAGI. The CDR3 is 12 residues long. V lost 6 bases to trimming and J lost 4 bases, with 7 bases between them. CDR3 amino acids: CASRSINQPQHF. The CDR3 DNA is TGTGCCAGCAGATCCATTAATCAGCCCCAGCATTTT.

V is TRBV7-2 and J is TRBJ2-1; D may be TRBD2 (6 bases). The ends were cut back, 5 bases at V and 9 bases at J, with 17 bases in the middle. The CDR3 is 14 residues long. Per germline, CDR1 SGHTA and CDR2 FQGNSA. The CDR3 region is CASSPGLARGEQFF. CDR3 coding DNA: TGTGCCAGCAGCCCGGGACTGGCTCGGGGTGAGCAGTTCTTC.

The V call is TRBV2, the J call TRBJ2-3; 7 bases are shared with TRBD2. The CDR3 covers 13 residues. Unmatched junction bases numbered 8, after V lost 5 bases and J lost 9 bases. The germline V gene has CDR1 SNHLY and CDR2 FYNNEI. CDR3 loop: CASSLGLVGTQYF. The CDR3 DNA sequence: TGTGCCAGCAGTCTCGGACTAGTAGGGACGCAGTATTTT.

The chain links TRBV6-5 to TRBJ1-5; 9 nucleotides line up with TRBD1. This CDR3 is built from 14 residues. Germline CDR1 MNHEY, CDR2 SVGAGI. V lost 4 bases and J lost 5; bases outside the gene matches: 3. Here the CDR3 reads CASSWRQGDQPQHF. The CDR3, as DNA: TGTGCCAGCAGTTGGAGACAGGGGGATCAGCCCCAGCATTTT.

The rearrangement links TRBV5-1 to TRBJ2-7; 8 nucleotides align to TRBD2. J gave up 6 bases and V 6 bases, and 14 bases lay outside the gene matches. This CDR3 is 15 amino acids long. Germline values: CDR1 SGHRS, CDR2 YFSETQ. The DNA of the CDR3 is TGCGCCAGCACCGTTAGCGGGACGGCCGGGGGCGAGCAGTACTTC. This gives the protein CASTVSGTAGGEQYF.

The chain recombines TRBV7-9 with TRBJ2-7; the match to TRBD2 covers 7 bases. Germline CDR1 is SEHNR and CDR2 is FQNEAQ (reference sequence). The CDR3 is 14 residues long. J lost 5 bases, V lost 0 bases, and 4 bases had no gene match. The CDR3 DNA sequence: TGTGCCAGCAGCTTAGCGGGGGGGTTCCACGAGCAGTACTTC. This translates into CASSLAGGFHEQYF.

The CDR3 sequence is CASSFEGLGNQPQHF. CDR3 nucleotides: TGTGCCAGCAGTTTTGAGGGACTGGGCAATCAGCCCCAGCATTTT. The chain couples TRBV27 to TRBJ1-5; D is possibly TRBD1 (5 bases). Looked up from germline, CDR1 is MNHEY and CDR2 is SMNVEV (reference sequence). V lost 3 bases, J lost 2 bases, and 11 bases lay in between. The CDR3 is made up of 15 amino acids.

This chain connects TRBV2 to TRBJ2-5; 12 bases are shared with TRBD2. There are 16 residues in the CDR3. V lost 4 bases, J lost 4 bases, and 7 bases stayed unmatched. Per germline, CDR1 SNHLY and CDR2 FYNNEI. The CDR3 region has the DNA TGTGCCAGCAGTGTTGGGTCTAGCGGGGGGGGAGAGACCCAGTACTTC. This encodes CASSVGSSGGGETQYF.

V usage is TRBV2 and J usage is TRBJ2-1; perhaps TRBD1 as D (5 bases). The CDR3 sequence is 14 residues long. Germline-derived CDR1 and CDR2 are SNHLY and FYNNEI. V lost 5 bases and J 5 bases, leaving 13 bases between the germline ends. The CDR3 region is CASSLRTQNNEQFF. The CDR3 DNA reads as TGTGCCAGCAGTCTACGGACACAAAACAATGAGCAGTTCTTC.

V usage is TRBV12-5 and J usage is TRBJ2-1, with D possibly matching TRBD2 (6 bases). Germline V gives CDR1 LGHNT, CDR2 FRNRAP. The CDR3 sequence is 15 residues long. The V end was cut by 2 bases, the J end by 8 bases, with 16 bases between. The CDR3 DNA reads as TGTGCTAGTGGTTTGCCACCGAGGGAGGTCGATGAGCAGTTCTTC. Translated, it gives CASGLPPREVDEQFF.

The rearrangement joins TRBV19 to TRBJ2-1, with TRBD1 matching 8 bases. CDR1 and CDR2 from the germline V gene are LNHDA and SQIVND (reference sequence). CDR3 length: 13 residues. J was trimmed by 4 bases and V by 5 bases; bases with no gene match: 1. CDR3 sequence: CASSRDRYNEQFF. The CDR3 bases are TGTGCCAGTAGTCGGGACAGGTACAATGAGCAGTTCTTC.

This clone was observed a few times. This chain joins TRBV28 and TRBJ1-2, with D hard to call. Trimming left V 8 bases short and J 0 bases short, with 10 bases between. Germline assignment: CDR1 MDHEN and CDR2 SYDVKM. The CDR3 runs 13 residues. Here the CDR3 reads CASQSGTNYGYTF. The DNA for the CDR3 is TGTGCCAGCCAAAGCGGGACTAACTATGGCTACACCTTC.

CDR3 nucleotides: TGTGCCAGCAGCCAAGATTGGTCGGGATTGTCCGCGACCCAGTACTTC. Translation: CASSQDWSGLSATQYF. The chain uses TRBV4-2 and TRBJ2-5; a possible D gene is TRBD2 (5 bases). Germline values: CDR1 LGHNA, CDR2 YNFKEQ. The V and J ends lost 0 bases and 7 bases respectively, with 18 bases between them. The CDR3 is 16 residues long.

CDR3 DNA sequence: TGTGCCAGCAGTCTCGACCGAGGTGGAAACACCATATATTTT. Protein product: CASSLDRGGNTIYF. V gene TRBV6-5 combines with J gene TRBJ1-3; no definite D call. V lost 5 bases, J lost 3 bases, and 11 bases lay in between. The CDR3 is 14 amino acids. Germline V gene lookup returns CDR1 MNHEY and CDR2 SVGAGI.

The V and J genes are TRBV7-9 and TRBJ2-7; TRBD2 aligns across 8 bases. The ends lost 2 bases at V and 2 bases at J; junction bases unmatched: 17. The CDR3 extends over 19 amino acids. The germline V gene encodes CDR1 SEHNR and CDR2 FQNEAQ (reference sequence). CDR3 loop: CASSLPQGLASPVTYEQYF. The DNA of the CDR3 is TGTGCCAGCAGCTTACCGCAAGGACTAGCCAGTCCTGTAACCTACGAGCAGTACTTC. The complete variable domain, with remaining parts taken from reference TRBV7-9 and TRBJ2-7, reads DTGVSQNPRHKITKRGQNVTFRCDPISEHNRLYWYRQTLGQGPEFLTYFQNEAQLEKSRLLSDRFSAERPKGSFSTLEIQRTEQGDSAMYLCASSLPQGLASPVTYEQYFGPGTRLTVT.

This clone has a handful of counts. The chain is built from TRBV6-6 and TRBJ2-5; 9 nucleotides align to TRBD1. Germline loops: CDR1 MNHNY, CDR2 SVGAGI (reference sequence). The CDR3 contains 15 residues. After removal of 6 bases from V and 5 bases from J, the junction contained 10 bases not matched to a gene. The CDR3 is CASRPQGALRETQYF. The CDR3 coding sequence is TGTGCCAGCAGGCCACAGGGGGCTCTAAGGGAGACCCAGTACTTC.

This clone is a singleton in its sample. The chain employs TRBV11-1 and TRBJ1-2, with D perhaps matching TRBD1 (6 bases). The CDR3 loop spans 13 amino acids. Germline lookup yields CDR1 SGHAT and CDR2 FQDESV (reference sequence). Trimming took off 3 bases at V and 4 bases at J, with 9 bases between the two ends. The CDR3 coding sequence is TGTGCCAGCAGCTTCCCAGGGGCCTATGGCTACACCTTC. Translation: CASSFPGAYGYTF.

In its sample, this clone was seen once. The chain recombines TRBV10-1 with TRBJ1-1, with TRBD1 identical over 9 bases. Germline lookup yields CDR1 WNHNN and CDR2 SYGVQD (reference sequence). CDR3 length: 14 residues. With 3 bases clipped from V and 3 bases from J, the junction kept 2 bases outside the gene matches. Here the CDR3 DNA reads TGCGCCAGCAGTGAACAGGGGGCGGACACTGAAGCTTTCTTT. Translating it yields CASSEQGADTEAFF.

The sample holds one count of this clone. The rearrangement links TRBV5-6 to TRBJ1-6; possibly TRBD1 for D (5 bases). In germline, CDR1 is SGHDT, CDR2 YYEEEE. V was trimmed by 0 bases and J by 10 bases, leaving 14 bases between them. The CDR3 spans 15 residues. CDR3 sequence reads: CASSLDGVGHSPLHF. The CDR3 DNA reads TGTGCCAGCAGCTTGGATGGGGTAGGACACTCACCCCTCCACTTT.

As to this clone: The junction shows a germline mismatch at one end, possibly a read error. The CDR3 loop is CASSPQGRRQETQYF. The CDR3 region has the DNA TGTGCCAGCTCGCCACAGGGGCGTCGGCAAGAGACCCAGTACTTC. J is TRBJ2-5 and V is TRBV18; 7 bases fit TRBD1. Germline CDR1 is KGHSH and CDR2 is LQKENI. This CDR3 spans 15 amino acids. Full variable domain (rest looked up from reference TRBV18 and TRBJ2-5): NAGVMQNPRHLVRRRGQEARLRCSPMKGHSHVYWYRQLPEEGLKFMVYLQKENIIDESGMPKERFSAEFPKEGPSILRIQQVVRGDSAAYFCASSPQGRRQETQYFGPGTRLLVL.

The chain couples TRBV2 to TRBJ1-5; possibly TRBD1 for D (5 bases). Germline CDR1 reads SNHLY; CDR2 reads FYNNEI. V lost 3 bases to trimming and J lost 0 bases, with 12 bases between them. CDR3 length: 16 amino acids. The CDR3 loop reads CASSEGQGYSNQPQHF. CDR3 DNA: TGTGCCAGCAGTGAGGGGCAGGGCTATAGCAATCAGCCCCAGCATTTT.

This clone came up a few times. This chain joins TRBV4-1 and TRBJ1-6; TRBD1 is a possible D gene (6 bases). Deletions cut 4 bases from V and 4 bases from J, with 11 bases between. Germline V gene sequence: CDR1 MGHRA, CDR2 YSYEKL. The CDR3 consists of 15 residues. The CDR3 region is CASSLTQGYNSPLHF. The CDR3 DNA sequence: TGCGCCAGCAGCCTTACGCAGGGGTATAATTCACCCCTCCACTTT.

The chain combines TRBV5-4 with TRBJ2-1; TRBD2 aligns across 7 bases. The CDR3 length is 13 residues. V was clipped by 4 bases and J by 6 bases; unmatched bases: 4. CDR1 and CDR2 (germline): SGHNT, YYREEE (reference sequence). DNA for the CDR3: TGTGCCAGCAGCCTGGGGACTATCAATGAGCAGTTCTTC. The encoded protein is CASSLGTINEQFF.

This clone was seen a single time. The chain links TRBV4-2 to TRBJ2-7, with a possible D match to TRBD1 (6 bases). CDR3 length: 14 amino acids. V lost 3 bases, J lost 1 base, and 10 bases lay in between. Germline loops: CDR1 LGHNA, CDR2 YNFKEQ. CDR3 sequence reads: CASSHDRLSYEQYF. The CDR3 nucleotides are TGTGCCAGCAGCCATGACAGGTTATCCTACGAGCAGTACTTC.

The CDR3 here is CASSSGREYSYNEQFF. CDR3 DNA sequence: TGTGCCAGCAGTTCAGGGCGGGAGTACTCCTACAATGAGCAGTTCTTC. This rearrangement joins TRBV28 to TRBJ2-1; 7 bases match TRBD2. The CDR3 contains 16 residues. Trimming removed 4 bases from V and 0 bases from J; junction bases left unmatched: 6. Germline V CDR1 and CDR2: MDHEN, SYDVKM.

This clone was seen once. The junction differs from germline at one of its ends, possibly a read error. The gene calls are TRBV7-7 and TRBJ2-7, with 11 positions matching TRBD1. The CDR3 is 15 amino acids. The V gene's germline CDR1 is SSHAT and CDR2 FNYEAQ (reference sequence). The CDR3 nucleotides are TGTGCTAGCAGCCCCGGACAGGGGGCATTCTACGAGCAGTACTTC. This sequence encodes CASSPGQGAFYEQYF.